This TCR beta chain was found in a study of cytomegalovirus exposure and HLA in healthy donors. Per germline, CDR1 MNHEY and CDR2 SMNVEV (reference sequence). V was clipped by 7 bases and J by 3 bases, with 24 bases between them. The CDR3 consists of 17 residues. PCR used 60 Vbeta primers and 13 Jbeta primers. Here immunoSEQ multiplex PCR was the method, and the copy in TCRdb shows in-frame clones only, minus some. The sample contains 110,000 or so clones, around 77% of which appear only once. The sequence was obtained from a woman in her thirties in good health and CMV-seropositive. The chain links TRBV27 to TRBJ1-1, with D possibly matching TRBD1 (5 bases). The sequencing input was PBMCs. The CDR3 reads CASTPWAGSGGDTEAFF. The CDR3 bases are TGTGCCAGCACCCCCTGGGCAGGGTCAGGAGGGGACACTGAAGCTTTCTTT.